This is a list of T cell receptor beta chains from one sample in a study of blood T cell repertoires in COVID-19. Produced via immunoSEQ multiplex PCR; TCRdb's table is partial and in-frame only. This table has 150,000 to 200,000 clones, over 85% appearing once. What was sequenced was peripheral blood. These receptors all stem from a man in his 60s with active or convalescent COVID-19. Each CDR3 is given with its conserved first and last residue. The order of the fields is D gene, clone size, V gene, J gene, CDR3 DNA, CDR3 protein. D genes are given only for firm matches. A row's size may be missing; if present it is once, few, many or a size class.

D gene: .
clone size: .
V gene: TRBV7-9
J gene: TRBJ2-2
CDR3 DNA: TGTGCCAGCAGCTTGTTCCAGGGCCCCGGGGAGCTGTTTTTT
CDR3 protein: CASSLFQGPGELFF

D gene: .
clone size: .
V gene: TRBV12-1
J gene: TRBJ1-1
CDR3 DNA: TGTGCCAGCAGCTTTGCCCTGCCGACAGGGGGCTGGATAATAATCAACATGAACACTGAAGCTTTCTTT
CDR3 protein: CASSFALPTGGWIIINMNTEAFF

D gene: TRBD1
clone size: .
V gene: TRBV19
J gene: TRBJ1-5
CDR3 DNA: TGTGCCAGTAGTATGGCACAGGGGGAAAATCAGCCCCAGCATTTT
CDR3 protein: CASSMAQGENQPQHF

D gene: TRBD1
clone size: .
V gene: TRBV4-1
J gene: TRBJ1-5
CDR3 DNA: TGCGCCAGCAGCCAAGATATCTTTGTGTCAGGGGGCTATAATAGCAATCAGCCCCAGCATTTT
CDR3 protein: CASSQDIFVSGGYNSNQPQHF

D gene: TRBD1
clone size: .
V gene: TRBV27
J gene: TRBJ2-7
CDR3 DNA: TGTGCCAGCAGTTACTACCGGGACAGCTCCTACGAGCAGTACTTC
CDR3 protein: CASSYYRDSSYEQYF

D gene: TRBD1
clone size: .
V gene: TRBV28
J gene: TRBJ1-6
CDR3 DNA: TGTGCCAGCAGTACAGGGGGTGGGAATTCACCCCTCCACTTT
CDR3 protein: CASSTGGGNSPLHF

D gene: TRBD1
clone size: .
V gene: TRBV6-5
J gene: TRBJ2-7
CDR3 DNA: TGTGCCAGCAGGGGAACAGGGGGTATTTCCTACGAGCAGTACTTC
CDR3 protein: CASRGTGGISYEQYF

D gene: .
clone size: few
V gene: TRBV9
J gene: TRBJ1-4
CDR3 DNA: TGTGCCAGCAGCCCAACAGGAGCAACTAATGAAAAACTGTTTTTT
CDR3 protein: CASSPTGATNEKLFF

D gene: TRBD2
clone size: .
V gene: TRBV6-5
J gene: TRBJ2-1
CDR3 DNA: TGTGCCAGCAGTTACCGAGGACTAGCGGGGGGTGAGCAGTTCTTC
CDR3 protein: CASSYRGLAGGEQFF

D gene: TRBD1
clone size: .
V gene: TRBV3-1/TRBV3-2
J gene: TRBJ1-3
CDR3 DNA: TGTGCCAGCAGCCCTCCCTCCGACAGGGGAGACACCATATATTTT
CDR3 protein: CASSPPSDRGDTIYF

D gene: TRBD1
clone size: .
V gene: TRBV6-5
J gene: TRBJ1-2
CDR3 DNA: TGTGCCAGCAGTCGACCGGGACAGGTGTCCGGCTACACCTTC
CDR3 protein: CASSRPGQVSGYTF

D gene: TRBD2
clone size: .
V gene: TRBV7-9
J gene: TRBJ2-1
CDR3 DNA: TGTGCCAGCAGCGCCCGACTAGCGACCCACTCCTACAATGAGCAGTTCTTC
CDR3 protein: CASSARLATHSYNEQFF

D gene: .
clone size: .
V gene: TRBV18
J gene: TRBJ1-3
CDR3 DNA: TGTGCCAGCTCACCACGACAGACCTCTGGAAACACCATATATTTT
CDR3 protein: CASSPRQTSGNTIYF

D gene: TRBD1
clone size: .
V gene: TRBV10-3
J gene: TRBJ2-1
CDR3 DNA: TGTGCCATTCGGGACAGGGGGTACAATGAGCAGTTCTTC
CDR3 protein: CAIRDRGYNEQFF

D gene: .
clone size: .
V gene: TRBV2
J gene: TRBJ2-7
CDR3 DNA: TGTGCCAGCAACAGGGAACACCCCTACGAGCAGTACTTC
CDR3 protein: CASNREHPYEQYF

D gene: .
clone size: .
V gene: TRBV7-7
J gene: TRBJ2-5
CDR3 DNA: TGTGCCAGCAGCCCTACGGAGAGTCTTGTCCCCCACGAGACCCAGTACTTC
CDR3 protein: CASSPTESLVPHETQYF

D gene: TRBD1
clone size: .
V gene: TRBV10-3
J gene: TRBJ1-1
CDR3 DNA: TGTGCCATCAGTGTCGGGGGACAGGTGAACACTGAAGCTTTCTTT
CDR3 protein: CAISVGGQVNTEAFF

D gene: .
clone size: .
V gene: TRBV19
J gene: TRBJ1-5
CDR3 DNA: TGTGCCAGTAGTATACTGAGGGATGGCAATCAGCCCCAGCATTTT
CDR3 protein: CASSILRDGNQPQHF

D gene: .
clone size: .
V gene: TRBV5-1
J gene: TRBJ1-2
CDR3 DNA: TGCGCCAGCAGCTTGGGCCAGGGAAATAGTGGCTACACCTTC
CDR3 protein: CASSLGQGNSGYTF

D gene: .
clone size: .
V gene: TRBV6-5
J gene: TRBJ1-4
CDR3 DNA: TGTGCCAGCAGTCATCGGACAGCCCCTTCGGAAAAACTGTTTTTT
CDR3 protein: CASSHRTAPSEKLFF

D gene: .
clone size: .
V gene: TRBV9
J gene: TRBJ2-2
CDR3 DNA: TGTGCCAGCAGCGTAGTTGAAAGGGGGACCGGGGAGCTGTTTTTT
CDR3 protein: CASSVVERGTGELFF

D gene: TRBD1
clone size: .
V gene: TRBV2
J gene: TRBJ1-1
CDR3 DNA: TGTGCCAGCAGAGGACAGGGGGAACGAACTGAAGCTTTCTTT
CDR3 protein: CASRGQGERTEAFF

D gene: TRBD2
clone size: .
V gene: TRBV5-1
J gene: TRBJ2-7
CDR3 DNA: TGCGCCAGCAGCGCCACTAGCGGGAGCCACGAGCAGTACTTC
CDR3 protein: CASSATSGSHEQYF

D gene: TRBD1
clone size: .
V gene: TRBV18
J gene: TRBJ2-1
CDR3 DNA: TGTGCCAGCTCACCACCGGGACAGGGGGTCAATGAGCAGTTCTTC
CDR3 protein: CASSPPGQGVNEQFF

D gene: TRBD1
clone size: .
V gene: TRBV7-8
J gene: TRBJ1-2
CDR3 DNA: TGTGCCAGCAGCTTAGATCTCGGTGTCGGGACAGTTATGGCCGGCTACACCTTC
CDR3 protein: CASSLDLGVGTVMAGYTF

D gene: .
clone size: .
V gene: TRBV10-3
J gene: TRBJ2-7
CDR3 DNA: TGTGCCATCAGTGACCCCACCAGCAACTCGGCTAGCGCCCACTACGAGCAGTACTTC
CDR3 protein: CAISDPTSNSASAHYEQYF

D gene: .
clone size: .
V gene: TRBV3-1/TRBV3-2
J gene: TRBJ1-3
CDR3 DNA: TGTGCCAGCAGCCAAGAAAGGAGCTCTGGAAACACCATATATTTT
CDR3 protein: CASSQERSSGNTIYF

D gene: .
clone size: .
V gene: TRBV19
J gene: TRBJ1-4
CDR3 DNA: TGTGCCAGTAGTATAGATCAAAATGAAAAACTGTTTTTT
CDR3 protein: CASSIDQNEKLFF